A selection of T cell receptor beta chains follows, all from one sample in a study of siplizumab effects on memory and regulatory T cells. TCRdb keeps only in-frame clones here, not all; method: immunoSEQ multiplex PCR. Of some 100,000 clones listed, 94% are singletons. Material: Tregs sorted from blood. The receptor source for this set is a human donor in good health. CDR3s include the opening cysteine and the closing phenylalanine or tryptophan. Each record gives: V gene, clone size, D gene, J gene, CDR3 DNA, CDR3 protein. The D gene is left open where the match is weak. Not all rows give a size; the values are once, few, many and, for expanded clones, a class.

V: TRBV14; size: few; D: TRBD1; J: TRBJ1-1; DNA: TGTGCCAGCAGCCTGAGGACAGGGGGCGCGAGTACTGAAGCTTTCTTT; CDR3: CASSLRTGGASTEAFF
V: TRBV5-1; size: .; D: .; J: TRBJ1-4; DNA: TGCGCCAGCAGCTTGGGCCAAACGGGGGAAAAACTGTTTTTT; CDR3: CASSLGQTGEKLFF
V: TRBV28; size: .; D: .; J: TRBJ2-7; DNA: TGTGCCAGCAGTTTTAAGGTTAACTCCTACGAGCAGTACTTC; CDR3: CASSFKVNSYEQYF
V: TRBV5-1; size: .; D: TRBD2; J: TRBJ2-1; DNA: TGCGCCAGCAGCTGGACTAGCGGGTTCTACAATGAGCAGTTCTTC; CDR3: CASSWTSGFYNEQFF
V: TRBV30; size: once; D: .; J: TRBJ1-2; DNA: TGTGCCTATAACAGAGCCTTGGGTGGCTACACCTTC; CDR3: CAYNRALGGYTF
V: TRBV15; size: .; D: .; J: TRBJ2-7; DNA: TGTGCCACCAAACGAGGCCTCGGATCGTACGAGCAGTACTTC; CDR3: CATKRGLGSYEQYF
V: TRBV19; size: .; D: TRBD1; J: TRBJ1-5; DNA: TGTGCCAGCCGGGACAGGGAAAGTCAGCCCCAGCATTTT; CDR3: CASRDRESQPQHF
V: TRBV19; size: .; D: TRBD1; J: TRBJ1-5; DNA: TGTGCCAGTAGTCTGACAGGGCGGCAGCCCCAGCATTTT; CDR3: CASSLTGRQPQHF
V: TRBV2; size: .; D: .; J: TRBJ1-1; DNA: TGTGCCAGCAGACGACAGGTTGGGGGCACTGAAGCTTTCTTT; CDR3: CASRRQVGGTEAFF
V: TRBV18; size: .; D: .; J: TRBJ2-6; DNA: TGTGCCAGCTCACGGAGAACAATCTCTGGGGCCAACGTCCTGACTTTC; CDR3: CASSRRTISGANVLTF
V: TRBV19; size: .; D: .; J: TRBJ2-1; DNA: TGTGCCAGTAGTATTCGAGGGGGCTCCTACAATGAGCAGTTCTTC; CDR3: CASSIRGGSYNEQFF
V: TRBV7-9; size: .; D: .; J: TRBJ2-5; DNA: TGTGCCAGCAGCTTAGTACCCTTTGTGGGGCAGGCCCAAGAGACCCAGTACTTC; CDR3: CASSLVPFVGQAQETQYF
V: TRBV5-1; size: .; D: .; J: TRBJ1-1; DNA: TGCGCCAGCAGCTTGGGAACGGCTCTTGAAGCTTTCTTT; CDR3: CASSLGTALEAFF
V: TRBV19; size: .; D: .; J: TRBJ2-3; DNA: TGTGCCAGTAGTAGGACTGTGGATACGCAGTATTTT; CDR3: CASSRTVDTQYF
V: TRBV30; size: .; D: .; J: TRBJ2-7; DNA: TGTGCCTGGAGTTTGGGGAGGGGGGTTTTCGAGCAGTACTTC; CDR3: CAWSLGRGVFEQYF